Each of the 22 T cell receptor beta chains below was sequenced from the same sample in a study of cytomegalovirus exposure and HLA in healthy donors. The PCR used 60 Vbeta and 13 Jbeta primers. Assay: immunoSEQ multiplex PCR; the TCRdb copy retains only in-frame clones and omits some. Its table lists 150,000 to 200,000 clones. What was sequenced was PBMCs. These TCRs come from a young man in good health and CMV-seronegative.

The DNA of the CDR3 is TGTGCCAGCAGCGCGACTAGCGGGTCTTCCGGGGAGCTGTTTTTT. It specifies CASSATSGSSGELFF. The rearrangement links TRBV7-2 to TRBJ2-2, with TRBD2 matching 10 bases. This CDR3 contains 15 residues. The junction had 6 bases not matched to a gene; V was cut back by 5 bases and J by 6 bases. The germline V gene has CDR1 SGHTA and CDR2 FQGNSA.

The CDR3 coding sequence is TGTGCCAGCAGTGAATACCGGGACAGGGGGCTTTCTGAAGCTTTCTTT. It is translated as CASSEYRDRGLSEAFF. V gene TRBV27 combines with J gene TRBJ1-1; 12 nucleotides match TRBD1. CDR1 is MNHEY and CDR2 is SMNVEV in the germline V gene (reference sequence). V trimming: 5 bases; J trimming: 6 bases; junction bases outside the gene matches: 10. The CDR3 consists of 16 residues.

The chain links TRBV30 to TRBJ2-7; 9 bases align to TRBD1. J lost 7 bases, V lost 4 bases, and 11 bases had no gene match. The length of the CDR3 is 14 residues. Germline V CDR1 and CDR2: GTSNPN, SVGIG (reference sequence). The CDR3 nucleotides are TGTGCCTGGATCGGACAGGGGCCTACGGGGGAGCAGTACTTC. Amino acid sequence: CAWIGQGPTGEQYF.

CDR3 sequence (DNA): TGTGCCAGCAGGGGACTAGCGTCGAACACCGGGGAGCTGTTTTTT. Amino acids: CASRGLASNTGELFF. The chain carries TRBV2 and TRBJ2-2; 10 bases agree with TRBD2. Per the germline V gene, CDR1 is SNHLY and CDR2 is FYNNEI. The ends lost 6 bases at V and 0 bases at J; junction bases unmatched: 1. This CDR3 contains 15 residues. Full variable domain (remainder filled in from reference TRBV2 and TRBJ2-2): EPEVTQTPSHQVTQMGQEVILRCVPISNHLYFYWYRQILGQKVEFLVSFYNNEISEKSEIFDDQFSVERPDGSNFTLKIRSTKLEDSAMYFCASRGLASNTGELFFGEGSRLTVL.

The V call is TRBV28, the J call TRBJ2-2, with D tentatively TRBD1 (6 bases). CDR3 length: 14 amino acids. Germline V gene lookup returns CDR1 MDHEN and CDR2 SYDVKM. V was pared by 6 bases and J by 6 bases, with 14 bases between. In DNA form, the CDR3 reads TGTGCCAGCAGCAGACCAACAGGGCCCGGGGAGCTGTTTTTT. Residues: CASSRPTGPGELFF.

V and J are TRBV19 and TRBJ2-3; 10 bases align to TRBD2. CDR3 length equals 16 residues. Germline-derived CDR1 and CDR2 are LNHDA and SQIVND (reference sequence). Trimming cost V 7 bases and J 4 bases; bases outside gene matches: 11. CDR3 nucleotides: TGTGCCAGTACCGTCTCAGCGGGGGGGCCCGCAGATACGCAGTATTTT. This sequence encodes CASTVSAGGPADTQYF.

The CDR3, as DNA: TGTGCCAGTAGTATAGATGGGACAGGAATACCTAACTATGGCTACACCTTC. Protein sequence: CASSIDGTGIPNYGYTF. The V gene is TRBV19, the J gene TRBJ1-2; 8 nucleotides agree with TRBD1. This CDR3 region has 17 residues. Trimming took 0 bases from V and 0 from J; bases not matched to a gene: 6. The germline CDR1 and CDR2 sequences are LNHDA and SQIVND (reference sequence).

V and J are TRBV7-3 and TRBJ1-2; TRBD1 is a possible D gene (6 bases). The CDR3 has 15 amino acids. Germline-derived CDR1 and CDR2 are SGHTA and FQGTGA. V shed 5 bases and J shed 2 bases, with 15 bases lying between them. DNA of the CDR3: TGTGCCAGCAGCCCCCAGGGCAGGGGCAACTATGGCTACACCTTC. As protein: CASSPQGRGNYGYTF.

The rearrangement links TRBV7-2 to TRBJ1-1; D is uncertain. Germline assignment: CDR1 SGHTA and CDR2 FQGNSA. The CDR3 totals 13 residues. Trimming took 7 bases from V and 1 from J, leaving 10 bases between them. The CDR3 coding sequence is TGTGCCAGCACCCTGGGGAGGAACACTGAAGCTTTCTTT. Protein sequence: CASTLGRNTEAFF.

The V and J genes are TRBV19 and TRBJ1-2, with D possibly TRBD1 on 5 matching bases. CDR3 length equals 16 residues. Germline CDR1 LNHDA, CDR2 SQIVND (reference sequence). Trimming removed 3 bases from V and 4 bases from J, with 18 bases in between. In DNA, the CDR3 is TGTGCCAGTAGTATTGGTCAGCGGGACTTTAGCTATGGCTACACCTTC. Translating it yields CASSIGQRDFSYGYTF. Filled out from reference TRBV19 and TRBJ1-2, the complete variable domain reads DGGITQSPKYLFRKEGQNVTLSCEQNLNHDAMYWYRQDPGQGLRLIYYSQIVNDFQKGDIAEGYSVSREKKESFPLTVTSAQKNPTAFYLCASSIGQRDFSYGYTFGSGTRLTVV.

The J gene is TRBJ2-3, the V gene TRBV27; 13 bases match TRBD2. The CDR3 has 18 amino acids. V was clipped by 0 bases and J by 2 bases; unmatched bases: 5. In germline, CDR1 is MNHEY, CDR2 SMNVEV (reference sequence). CDR3: CASSLSQGTSGNTDTQYF. CDR3 coding DNA: TGTGCCAGCAGTTTATCACAAGGGACTAGCGGGAACACAGATACGCAGTATTTT.

The chain has TRBV9 and TRBJ2-1; TRBD2 agrees at 14 bases. This CDR3 spans 20 amino acids. Germline values: CDR1 SGDLS, CDR2 YYNGEE. J was trimmed by 8 bases and V by 2 bases; bases with no gene match: 18. CDR3 region: CASSVPTGTSGRGGLDEQFF. The DNA for the CDR3 is TGTGCCAGCAGCGTCCCTACCGGGACTAGCGGGAGAGGGGGTTTGGATGAGCAGTTCTTC. The variable domain in full, with the rest retrieved from reference TRBV9 and TRBJ2-1, is DSGVTQTPKHLITATGQRVTLRCSPRSGDLSVYWYQQSLDQGLQFLIQYYNGEERAKGNILERFSAQQFPDLHSELNLSSLELGDSALYFCASSVPTGTSGRGGLDEQFFGPGTRLTVL.

CDR3 loop: CASSLDAEGMVRYF. CDR3 bases: TGTGCCAGCAGCTTAGATGCGGAGGGGATGGTTAGGTACTTC. The rearrangement links TRBV11-2 to TRBJ2-7; tentative D call: TRBD2 (6 bases). This CDR3 region has 14 residues. V was trimmed by 0 bases and J by 12 bases, leaving 18 bases between them. Germline CDR1 and CDR2: SGHAT and FQNNGV.

The rearrangement links TRBV29-1 to TRBJ2-3; D possibly corresponds to TRBD2 (6 bases). Per germline, CDR1 SQVTM and CDR2 ANQGSEA. The CDR3 loop spans 14 amino acids. V dropped 2 bases and J dropped 5 bases, with 14 bases sitting between them. The CDR3 sequence is CSVEREGGGDTQYF. The CDR3 DNA follows: TGCAGCGTTGAAAGAGAGGGAGGTGGAGATACGCAGTATTTT.

This chain connects TRBV7-2 to TRBJ2-2, with 9 bases lining up with TRBD2. The CDR3 spans 15 residues. CDR1 and CDR2 from the germline V gene are SGHTA and FQGNSA. Unmatched junction bases numbered 7, after V lost 5 bases and J lost 6 bases. The CDR3 here is CASSPGLAMAGELFF. DNA of the CDR3: TGTGCCAGCAGCCCTGGACTAGCGATGGCCGGGGAGCTGTTTTTT.

The V call is TRBV5-4, the J call TRBJ2-3; 15 bases are a match to TRBD2. Germline V gene data show CDR1 as SGHNT and CDR2 as YYREEE (reference sequence). J lost 0 bases, V lost 5 bases, and 4 bases had no gene match. The CDR3 consists of 17 residues. In DNA, the CDR3 is TGTGCCAGCAGGCCGGGACTAGCGGGGGGTAGCACAGATACGCAGTATTTT. Translated: CASRPGLAGGSTDTQYF.

The J gene is TRBJ1-3, the V gene TRBV2, with TRBD1 matching 7 bases. The CDR3 spans 14 residues. Trimming removed 6 bases from V and 2 bases from J; junction bases left unmatched: 4. CDR1 is SNHLY and CDR2 is FYNNEI in the germline V gene. The CDR3 here is CASRSQGTGNTIYF. The CDR3 coding sequence is TGTGCCAGCAGGTCACAGGGGACTGGAAACACCATATATTTT.

This sequence joins TRBV11-3 and TRBJ1-1, with D tentatively TRBD1 (5 bases). CDR3 length: 14 residues. Trimming removed 6 bases from V and 5 bases from J, with 16 bases in between. Germline CDR1 reads SGHNT; CDR2 reads YENEEA. The CDR3 DNA is TGTGCCAGCAGGCCTCATCAGGGAGGTACTGAAGCTTTCTTT. Protein product: CASRPHQGGTEAFF.

The chain uses TRBV29-1 and TRBJ2-7; no clear D gene. V gave up 1 base and J gave up 4 bases, with 11 bases separating them. Germline CDR1 reads SQVTM; CDR2 reads ANQGSEA. The CDR3 extends over 13 amino acids. The CDR3 region has the DNA TGCAGCGTTGAAGGCGGAGCGAATTACGAGCAGTACTTC. Protein product: CSVEGGANYEQYF.

The chain has TRBV5-1 and TRBJ2-1; possibly TRBD1 for D (5 bases). V was cut by 7 bases and J by 9 bases, with 23 bases left in between. CDR1 is SGHRS, CDR2 YFSETQ, per germline. The CDR3 totals 15 residues. The CDR3 protein is CASQRGESLFGEQFF. CDR3 in DNA: TGCGCCAGCCAAAGGGGCGAGTCTTTGTTCGGTGAGCAGTTCTTC.

The chain has TRBV9 and TRBJ2-1, with TRBD2 identical over 7 bases. The length of the CDR3 is 16 residues. Germline CDR1 reads SGDLS; CDR2 reads YYNGEE. V shed 0 bases, J shed 4 bases, and the junction held 7 bases outside the gene matches. CDR3 amino acids: CASSVASASGYNEQFF. The CDR3 DNA follows: TGTGCCAGCAGCGTAGCTTCGGCTAGCGGATACAATGAGCAGTTCTTC.

The V call is TRBV4-3, the J call TRBJ2-5, with 11 bases that match TRBD2. Trimming cost V 4 bases and J 4 bases; bases outside gene matches: 8. This CDR3 is 16 amino acids long. Per germline, CDR1 LGHNA and CDR2 YSLEER. The CDR3 sequence is CASSLQTSGERETQYF. The DNA for the CDR3 is TGCGCCAGCAGCCTCCAGACTAGCGGGGAACGAGAGACCCAGTACTTC.